This T cell receptor beta chain was found in a study of blood T cell repertoires in COVID-19. Overall study context: Samples taken during acute and convalescent COVID-19 were collected in the United States, Italy and Spain. The analysed material was cDNA or gDNA that came from T cells, B-cell-depleted T cells, or PBMCs.

This clone was counted once. Some clones are missing from TCRdb's copy, which holds only in-frame ones; the method was immunoSEQ multiplex PCR. The sample comprises roughly 76,000 clones, 78% of which are singletons, and around 16% rests with the top ten. Germline V gives CDR1 SEHNR, CDR2 FQNEAQ (reference sequence). The length of the CDR3 is 14 residues. The junction had 6 bases not matched to a gene; V was cut back by 5 bases and J by 5 bases. The TCR was taken from a human donor in a cohort sampled during active COVID-19. The rearrangement uses TRBV7-9 and TRBJ1-2; 9 bases match TRBD1. The sample was peripheral blood. CDR3 region: CASSLDRGRYGYTF. The CDR3 DNA sequence: TGTGCCAGCAGCCTGGACAGGGGACGGTATGGCTACACCTTC.